One sample yielded the 15 T cell receptor beta chains listed below, sequenced in a study of blood T cell repertoires in COVID-19. Profiling relied on immunoSEQ multiplex PCR, and the TCRdb table lists in-frame clones only, not all of them. The sample contains tens of thousands of clones, 75% to 95% of which appear only once. The sequencing sample was made of peripheral blood. The receptors originated from a woman in her sixties or seventies with active COVID-19.

The rearrangement uses TRBV5-1 and TRBJ2-1; 9 bases agree with TRBD2. This CDR3 is built from 19 residues. Germline V lookup: CDR1 SGHRS, CDR2 YFSETQ. The V and J ends lost 5 bases and 0 bases, in that order; junction bases with no gene match: 15. CDR3 protein: CASRRSGGLAPSSYNEQFF. For the CDR3, the DNA is TGCGCCAGCAGAAGGTCAGGGGGACTAGCCCCCAGCTCCTACAATGAGCAGTTCTTC. The whole variable domain, filled in from reference TRBV5-1 and TRBJ2-1, reads KAGVTQTPRYLIKTRGQQVTLSCSPISGHRSVSWYQQTPGQGLQFLFEYFSETQRNKGNFPGRFSGRQFSNSRSEMNVSTLELGDSALYLCASRRSGGLAPSSYNEQFFGPGTRLTVL.

J is TRBJ1-1 and V is TRBV5-1, with 7 bases identical to TRBD1. CDR3 length: 13 residues. The V gene end was trimmed by 4 bases and the J gene end by 10 bases; junction bases not matched to a gene: 10. Germline CDR1 SGHRS, CDR2 YFSETQ. CDR3 protein: CASSLERTGRAFF. The DNA for the CDR3 is TGCGCCAGCAGCCTCGAACGGACAGGAAGAGCTTTCTTT.

V usage is TRBV6-1 and J usage is TRBJ2-7; D ambiguous. V lost 0 bases and J 12 bases, leaving 9 bases between the germline ends. This CDR3 contains 11 residues. Germline lookup yields CDR1 MNHNS and CDR2 SASEGT. The CDR3 loop reads CASSEASGWYF. The CDR3 DNA reads TGTGCCAGCAGTGAAGCATCAGGCTGGTACTTC.

The chain combines TRBV28 with TRBJ2-1, with D hard to call. CDR3 length: 14 amino acids. V was pared by 3 bases and J by 9 bases, with 15 bases between. Germline V CDR1 and CDR2: MDHEN, SYDVKM. CDR3 sequence reads: CASSFGVEWVEQFF. In DNA, the CDR3 is TGTGCCAGCAGTTTTGGAGTAGAATGGGTTGAGCAGTTCTTC.

J is TRBJ2-1 and V is TRBV30, with 13 nucleotides matching TRBD2. Looked up from germline, CDR1 is GTSNPN and CDR2 is SVGIG (reference sequence). Unmatched junction bases numbered 5, after V lost 2 bases and J lost 10 bases. This CDR3 comprises 14 residues. CDR3 region: CAWSWTSGRREQFF. The CDR3 DNA sequence: TGTGCCTGGAGTTGGACTAGCGGGAGAAGGGAGCAGTTCTTC. Complete variable domain (other parts from reference TRBV30 and TRBJ2-1): SQTIHQWPATLVQPVGSPLSLECTVEGTSNPNLYWYRQAAGRGLQLLFYSVGIGQISSEVPQNLSASRPQDRQFILSSKKLLLSDSGFYLCAWSWTSGRREQFFGPGTRLTVL.

This clone came up a few times. The chain links TRBV9 to TRBJ1-2; D gene unclear. The V end lost 0 bases, the J end lost 8 bases, and 17 bases lay between the germline ends. The germline V gene has CDR1 SGDLS and CDR2 YYNGEE. The CDR3 runs 15 residues. In nucleotides, the CDR3 is TGTGCCAGCAGCGTAGTCTTCGGGGATACGGGAGGCTACACCTTC. Translated: CASSVVFGDTGGYTF.

This clone has just one count. The chain couples TRBV3-1 (or the pseudogene TRBV3-2) to TRBJ2-2; D is undetermined. The length of the CDR3 is 13 residues. V lost 8 bases, J lost 1 base, and 8 bases lay in between. Germline CDR1 reads LGHDT; CDR2 reads YNNKEL (reference sequence). The CDR3 nucleotides read TGTGCCAGCCTTCTAAAGAACACCGGGGAGCTGTTTTTT. Translation gives CASLLKNTGELFF.

J is TRBJ1-3 and V is TRBV4-1, with 12 nucleotides matching TRBD1. J was trimmed by 4 bases and V by 2 bases; bases with no gene match: 12. The CDR3 loop spans 19 amino acids. CDR1 and CDR2 from the germline V gene are MGHRA and YSYEKL. The CDR3 protein is CASSQWARDRGPWGNTIYF. CDR3 sequence (DNA): TGCGCCAGCAGCCAATGGGCCCGGGACAGGGGGCCTTGGGGAAACACCATATATTTT.

This chain connects TRBV18 to TRBJ2-1; TRBD2 matches at 9 bases. V lost 4 bases to trimming and J lost 2 bases; unmatched junction nucleotides: 6. The germline CDR1 and CDR2 sequences are KGHSH and LQKENI. The CDR3 totals 16 residues. CDR3 residues: CASSLSSGTAYNEQFF. Written as DNA, the CDR3 is TGTGCCAGCTCACTCTCTAGCGGGACAGCCTACAATGAGCAGTTCTTC.

This chain links TRBV4-1 with TRBJ2-5; D possibly corresponds to TRBD2 (6 bases). CDR3 size: 15 residues. In germline, CDR1 is MGHRA, CDR2 YSYEKL. V lost 3 bases to trimming and J lost 1 base, with 12 bases between them. As DNA, the CDR3 is TGCGCCAGCAGCCACCCCGACGGGGGCCAAGAGACCCAGTACTTC. Protein: CASSHPDGGQETQYF.

The V gene is TRBV19, the J gene TRBJ2-1; 11 positions match TRBD2. The V segment lost 3 bases and the J segment 7 bases; nucleotides outside the gene matches: 5. The CDR3 consists of 15 residues. Per germline, CDR1 LNHDA and CDR2 SQIVND (reference sequence). The CDR3, as DNA: TGTGCCAGTAGTATGCCTAGCGGGAGGAGAAATGAGCAGTTCTTC. It encodes CASSMPSGRRNEQFF. The variable domain in full, completed from reference TRBV19 and TRBJ2-1, reads DGGITQSPKYLFRKEGQNVTLSCEQNLNHDAMYWYRQDPGQGLRLIYYSQIVNDFQKGDIAEGYSVSREKKESFPLTVTSAQKNPTAFYLCASSMPSGRRNEQFFGPGTRLTVL.

The chain links TRBV28 to TRBJ2-2, with TRBD1 matching 7 bases. This CDR3 contains 16 residues. Germline V gene data show CDR1 as MDHEN and CDR2 as SYDVKM. Trimming cost V 5 bases and J 2 bases; bases outside gene matches: 8. CDR3 DNA: TGTGCCAGCAGTCATCAGACAGGGTTTAACACCGGGGAGCTGTTTTTT. Residues: CASSHQTGFNTGELFF.

J is TRBJ1-2 and V is TRBV7-2; D gene unclear. This CDR3 region has 13 residues. From germline, CDR1 is SGHTA and CDR2 FQGNSA. Between the trimmed V and J ends, which lost 0 bases and 11 bases, there was a span of 13 bases. This CDR3 is CASSLALRAGYTF. The CDR3 region has the DNA TGTGCCAGCAGCTTAGCGCTACGGGCGGGTTACACCTTC. The variable domain in full, with the rest retrieved from reference TRBV7-2 and TRBJ1-2, is GAGVSQSPSNKVTEKGKDVELRCDPISGHTALYWYRQSLGQGLEFLIYFQGNSAPDKSGLPSDRFSAERTGGSVSTLTIQRTQQEDSAVYLCASSLALRAGYTFGSGTRLTVV.

This clone showed up just once. The junction departs from the called germline gene at one end, perhaps through a read error. This chain links TRBV5-1 with TRBJ2-1; tentative D call: TRBD1 (5 bases). The CDR3 length is 15 residues. Germline CDR1 SGHRS, CDR2 YFSETQ. The CDR3: CVSSLRPDTYNEQFF. The DNA of the CDR3 is TGCGTCAGCAGCTTGCGACCGGACACCTACAATGAGCAGTTCTTC.

V is TRBV29-1 and J is TRBJ1-1, with D maybe TRBD1 (5 bases). CDR1 is SQVTM and CDR2 is ANQGSEA in the germline V gene. V lost 4 bases and J lost 5, with 14 bases in between. The CDR3 is made up of 13 amino acids. Written as DNA, the CDR3 is TGCAGCGTTGTTCAGGGCGGAAAGACTGAAGCTTTCTTT. Translated, it gives CSVVQGGKTEAFF. Full variable domain (remainder filled in from reference TRBV29-1 and TRBJ1-1): SAVISQKPSRDICQRGTSLTIQCQVDSQVTMMFWYRQQPGQSLTLIATANQGSEATYESGFVIDKFPISRPNLTFSTLTVSNMSPEDSSIYLCSVVQGGKTEAFFGQGTRLTVV.